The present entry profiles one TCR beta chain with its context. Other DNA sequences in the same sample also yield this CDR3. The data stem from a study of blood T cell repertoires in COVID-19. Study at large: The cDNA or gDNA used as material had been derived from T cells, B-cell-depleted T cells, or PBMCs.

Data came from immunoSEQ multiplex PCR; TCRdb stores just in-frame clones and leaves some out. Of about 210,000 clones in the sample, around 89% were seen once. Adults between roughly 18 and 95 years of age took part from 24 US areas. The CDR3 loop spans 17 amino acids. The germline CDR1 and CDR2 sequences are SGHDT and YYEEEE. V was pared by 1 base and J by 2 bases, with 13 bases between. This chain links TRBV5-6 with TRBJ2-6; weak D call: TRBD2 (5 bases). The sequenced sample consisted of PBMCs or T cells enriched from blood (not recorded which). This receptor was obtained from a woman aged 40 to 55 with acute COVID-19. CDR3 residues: CASSLSSGSTGANVLTF. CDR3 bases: TGTGCCAGCAGCTTGTCATCGGGGAGCACTGGGGCCAACGTCCTGACTTTC.